Listed below are T cell receptor beta chains from one sample, sequenced in a study of cytomegalovirus exposure and HLA in healthy donors. The repertoire was sequenced with immunoSEQ multiplex PCR; TCRdb's copy has only in-frame clones and lacks some. The table includes about 170,000 clones, 60% to 85% detected once. Specimen: PBMCs. These receptors came from a woman aged 45-60 years in good health and CMV-seropositive. CDR3s leave out the opening cysteine and the closing phenylalanine or tryptophan.

V gene,CDR3 protein
TRBV2,ASSEVDPTDWGEQF
TRBV5-1,ASSLSSITNYGYT
TRBV7-6,ASSLSRDRVNTGELF
TRBV2,ASGLWGSDEQY
TRBV9,ASSVGPGLAGYNEQF
TRBV7-6,ASSLNRRGGELF
TRBV13,ASSLAGGSSYNEQF
TRBV5-1,ASSLAGGSTGELF
TRBV19,ASSWGGRYEQY
TRBV5-4,ASSSGQGVFYEQY
TRBV10-2,ASSEPTANYGYT